Listed below are T cell receptor beta chains from one sample, sequenced in a study of T-cell reconstitution after alpha-beta-depleted transplantation in children. TCRdb reanalysed the PCR reads using MiXCR and keeps one entry per CDR3 protein. The table includes over 150,000 distinct CDR3 sequences, approximately 7% detected once. The sequences come from PBMCs from the stem cell graft donor, collected from the stem cell graft. The origin of the receptors is a human donor who donated a stem cell graft to a child with Wiskott-Aldrich syndrome. Both conserved end residues are part of each CDR3. A D gene is named only where the DNA matches it firmly. Expanded clones get a size class; other rows say once, few or many, or leave the size out.

v_gene,abundance,d_gene,j_gene,CDR3aa,CDR3nt
TRBV11-3,.,TRBD1,TRBJ2-1,CASSPGQGTYNEQFF,TGTGCCAGCAGCCCGGGACAGGGCACTTACAATGAGCAGTTCTTC
TRBV10-2,many,TRBD2,TRBJ2-3,CASRASGTRDTQYF,TGCGCCAGCAGAGCTAGCGGGACGAGAGATACGCAGTATTTT
TRBV7-2,many,.,TRBJ2-3,CASSLSRGPTDTQYF,TGTGCCAGCAGCTTATCTAGGGGTCCCACAGATACGCAGTATTTT
TRBV20-1,.,TRBD2,TRBJ2-3,CSAPSTWTSGSTDTQYF,TGCAGTGCTCCAAGCACTTGGACTAGCGGGAGCACAGATACGCAGTATTTT
TRBV6-1,.,TRBD2,TRBJ2-7,CASGGPGGEQYF,TGTGCCAGCGGGGGACCGGGGGGCGAGCAGTACTTC
TRBV15,many,.,TRBJ2-7,CATSRDQGFDEQYF,TGTGCCACCAGCAGGGATCAGGGTTTCGACGAGCAGTACTTC
TRBV5-1,many,.,TRBJ2-5,CASSLERQETQYF,TGCGCCAGCAGCTTGGAACGGCAAGAGACCCAGTACTTC
TRBV30,many,TRBD2,TRBJ2-7,CAWSPLGGGFEQYF,TGTGCCTGGAGTCCGCTCGGGGGAGGGTTTGAGCAGTACTTC
TRBV27,many,.,TRBJ1-2,CASSAGNYGYTF,TGTGCCAGCAGTGCCGGGAACTATGGCTACACCTTC
TRBV27,many,.,TRBJ2-3,CASSSFTDTQYF,TGTGCCAGCAGTTCCTTCACAGATACGCAGTATTTT
TRBV20-1,many,.,TRBJ1-4,CSASGSRPTNEKLFF,TGCAGTGCTAGTGGCAGCAGACCAACTAATGAAAAACTGTTTTTT
TRBV7-2,many,.,TRBJ2-5,CASSRDEETQYF,TGTGCCAGCAGCCGCGATGAAGAGACCCAGTACTTC
TRBV28,many,.,TRBJ2-7,CASSSVATGSYEQYF,TGTGCCAGCAGTTCCGTCGCGACAGGCTCCTACGAGCAGTACTTC
TRBV11-3,few,.,TRBJ1-2,CASSLGSSGYTF,TGTGCCAGCAGCTTAGGTAGCTCGGGCTACACCTTC
TRBV11-3,.,TRBD2,TRBJ2-1,CASSLFAGESNEQFF,TGTGCCAGCAGCTTATTTGCGGGAGAATCGAATGAGCAGTTCTTC
TRBV9,many,TRBD1,TRBJ2-5,CASSPGTAQETQYF,TGTGCCAGCAGCCCCGGGACAGCCCAAGAGACCCAGTACTTC
TRBV5-1,many,TRBD1,TRBJ1-1,CASSLYRGGTEAFF,TGCGCCAGCAGCTTGTACAGGGGTGGTACTGAAGCTTTCTTT
TRBV7-8,few,.,TRBJ1-6,CASSLKRGTYNSPLHF,TGTGCCAGCAGCTTAAAGAGGGGTACCTATAATTCACCCCTCCACTTT
TRBV5-1,.,.,TRBJ2-3,CASTLTGVTDTQYF,TGCGCCAGCACCTTGACGGGCGTCACAGATACGCAGTATTTT
TRBV7-2,many,.,TRBJ2-7,CASSFMSLGEDEQYF,TGTGCCAGCAGCTTTATGAGTCTGGGGGAGGACGAGCAGTACTTC
TRBV19,.,.,TRBJ2-1,CASSILGDTQFF,TGTGCCAGTAGTATCCTAGGGGATACACAGTTCTTC
TRBV28,many,TRBD2,TRBJ2-1,CASSSASGGLYNEQFF,TGTGCCAGCAGTTCCGCTAGCGGGGGGCTCTACAATGAGCAGTTCTTC
TRBV19,.,TRBD2,TRBJ2-3,CASSLRTSGSYTDTQYF,TGTGCCAGTAGTCTCAGGACTAGCGGGAGTTATACAGATACGCAGTATTTT
TRBV10-1,many,.,TRBJ2-3,CASSESRGGRTDTQYF,TGCGCCAGCAGTGAGTCGAGAGGGGGACGCACAGATACGCAGTATTTT
TRBV7-2,few,.,TRBJ2-2,CASSLVRTPTGELFF,TGTGCCAGCAGCTTAGTGAGGACCCCCACCGGGGAGCTGTTTTTT
TRBV4-1,many,TRBD1,TRBJ2-7,CASSQSGTGYNEQYF,TGCGCCAGCAGCCAATCCGGGACAGGGTATAACGAGCAGTACTTC
TRBV12-3/TRBV12-4,many,TRBD2,TRBJ2-3,CASSLSRSGNWVDTQYF,TGTGCCAGCAGTTTAAGCAGGAGCGGGAACTGGGTAGATACGCAGTATTTT
TRBV14,.,.,TRBJ2-1,CASSQDTGQHNEQFF,TGTGCCAGCAGCCAAGATACCGGACAGCACAATGAGCAGTTCTTC
TRBV5-1,many,TRBD2,TRBJ2-7,CASSYLTSGGVEQYF,TGCGCCAGCAGCTACCTGACTAGCGGGGGGGTAGAGCAGTACTTC
TRBV4-1,many,.,TRBJ2-7,CASSQELIAIEQYF,TGCGCCAGCAGCCAAGAGCTAATCGCGATCGAGCAGTACTTC
TRBV4-3,few,TRBD2,TRBJ2-3,CASSQESAGGRDTQYF,TGCGCCAGCAGCCAAGAATCGGCGGGAGGAAGAGATACGCAGTATTTT
TRBV20-1,many,TRBD2,TRBJ2-5,CSASSGGLNF,TGCAGTGCGTCTAGCGGGGGGCTAAACTTC
TRBV6-1,many,TRBD1,TRBJ2-5,CASSRTGPQETQYF,TGTGCCAGCAGCAGGACAGGTCCCCAAGAGACCCAGTACTTC
TRBV30,many,.,TRBJ1-2,CASQGLEGYTF,TGTGCCTCCCAGGGTCTTGAGGGCTACACCTTC
TRBV10-3,many,.,TRBJ2-7,CAISEGGSSYEQYF,TGTGCCATCAGTGAGGGGGGAAGCTCCTACGAGCAGTACTTC
TRBV28,.,.,TRBJ2-3,CATYPGDTDTQYF,TGTGCCACCTACCCAGGAGATACAGATACGCAGTATTTT
TRBV27,few,TRBD2,TRBJ2-3,CASSLQAGVTDTQYF,TGTGCCAGCAGTCTCCAGGCGGGGGTCACAGATACGCAGTATTTT
TRBV3-1,many,.,TRBJ2-1,CASSQDPRELGEQFF,TGTGCCAGCAGCCAAGATCCCAGGGAGCTAGGTGAGCAGTTCTTC
TRBV12-3/TRBV12-4,many,.,TRBJ1-5,CASSLAEGPQPQHF,TGTGCCAGCAGTTTAGCCGAGGGGCCTCAGCCCCAGCATTTT
TRBV29-1,.,.,TRBJ2-5,CSVRPQETQYF,TGCAGCGTTCGACCTCAAGAGACCCAGTACTTC
TRBV14,many,.,TRBJ1-6,CASSQQGWSPLHF,TGTGCCAGCAGCCAGCAGGGATGGTCACCCCTCCACTTT
TRBV7-9,.,.,TRBJ2-7,CASSLEGVSYEQYF,TGTGCCAGCAGCCTAGAGGGGGTATCCTACGAGCAGTACTTC
TRBV14,many,TRBD1,TRBJ1-5,CASSQKTGTGGDQPQHF,TGTGCCAGCAGCCAGAAGACCGGGACAGGGGGGGATCAGCCCCAGCATTTT
TRBV11-1,few,TRBD1,TRBJ1-5,CASSLAPGQGYSNQPQHF,TGTGCCAGCAGCTTAGCCCCGGGACAGGGATATAGCAATCAGCCCCAGCATTTT
TRBV5-1,many,TRBD1,TRBJ2-1,CASSLVTGAYNEQFF,TGCGCCAGCAGCTTGGTTACAGGGGCCTACAATGAGCAGTTCTTC
TRBV12-3/TRBV12-4,many,TRBD2,TRBJ2-6,CASSPTSGRSGANVLTF,TGTGCCAGCAGCCCAACTAGCGGGAGGTCTGGGGCCAACGTCCTGACTTTC
TRBV7-2,many,.,TRBJ2-3,CASSLIPQRRDTQYF,TGTGCCAGCAGCTTAATTCCGCAGCGAAGAGATACGCAGTATTTT
TRBV5-6,many,.,TRBJ2-2,CASSSVLARDTGELFF,TGTGCCAGCAGCTCTGTCCTAGCGAGGGACACCGGGGAGCTGTTTTTT
TRBV24-1,many,TRBD2,TRBJ2-2,CATSSTSGGITGELFF,TGTGCCACCAGTTCGACTAGCGGGGGAATCACCGGGGAGCTGTTTTTT
TRBV6-5,many,TRBD1,TRBJ1-5,CASKDRVVDQPQHF,TGTGCCAGCAAGGACAGGGTAGTAGATCAGCCCCAGCATTTT
TRBV20-1,many,.,TRBJ1-1,CSARSRWRVTEAFF,TGCAGTGCTAGATCCCGCTGGCGGGTCACTGAAGCTTTCTTT
TRBV7-9,many,.,TRBJ1-5,CASSTYRDTGINQPQHF,TGTGCCAGCAGCACATACAGGGACACGGGGATCAATCAGCCCCAGCATTTT
TRBV5-1,many,.,TRBJ2-3,CASSSVVQESTDTQYF,TGCGCCAGCAGCTCTGTAGTGCAGGAGAGCACAGATACGCAGTATTTT
TRBV10-2,many,.,TRBJ1-5,CASSDGGNQPQHF,TGCGCCAGCAGTGATGGGGGCAATCAGCCCCAGCATTTT
TRBV5-6,.,.,TRBJ1-2,CASSRGRITANYGYTF,TGTGCCAGCAGCAGGGGCCGGATCACAGCTAACTATGGCTACACCTTC